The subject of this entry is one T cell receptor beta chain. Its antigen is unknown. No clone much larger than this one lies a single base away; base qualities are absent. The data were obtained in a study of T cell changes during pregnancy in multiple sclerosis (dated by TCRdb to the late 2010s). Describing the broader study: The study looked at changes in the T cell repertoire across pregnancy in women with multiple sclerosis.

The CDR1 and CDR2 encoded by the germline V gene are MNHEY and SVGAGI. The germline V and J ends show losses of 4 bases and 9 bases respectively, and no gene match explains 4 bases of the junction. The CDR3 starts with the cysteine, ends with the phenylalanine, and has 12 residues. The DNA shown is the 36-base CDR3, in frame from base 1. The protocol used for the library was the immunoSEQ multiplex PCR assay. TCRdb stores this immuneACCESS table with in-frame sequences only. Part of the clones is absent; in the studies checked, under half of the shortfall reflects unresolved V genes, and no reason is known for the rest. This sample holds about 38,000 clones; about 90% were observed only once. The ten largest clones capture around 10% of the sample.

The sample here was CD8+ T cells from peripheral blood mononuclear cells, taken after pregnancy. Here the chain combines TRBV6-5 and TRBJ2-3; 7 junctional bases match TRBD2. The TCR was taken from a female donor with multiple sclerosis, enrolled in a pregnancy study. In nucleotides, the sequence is TGTGCCAGCAGTTTCACAGCGGGGACGCAGTATTTT. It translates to CASSFTAGTQYF.